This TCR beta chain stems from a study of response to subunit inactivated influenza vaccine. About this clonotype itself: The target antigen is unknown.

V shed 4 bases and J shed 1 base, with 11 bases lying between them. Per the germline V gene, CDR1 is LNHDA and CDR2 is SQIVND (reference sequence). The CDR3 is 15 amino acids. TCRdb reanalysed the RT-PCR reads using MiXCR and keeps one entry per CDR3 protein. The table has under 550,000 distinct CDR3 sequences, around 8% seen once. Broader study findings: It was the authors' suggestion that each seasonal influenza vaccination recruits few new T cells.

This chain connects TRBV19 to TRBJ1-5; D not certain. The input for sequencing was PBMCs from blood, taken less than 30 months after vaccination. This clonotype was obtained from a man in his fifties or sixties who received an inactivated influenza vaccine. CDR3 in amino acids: CASSRKGLSNQPQHF. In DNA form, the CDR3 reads TGTGCCAGTAGTAGAAAGGGATTAAGCAATCAGCCCCAGCATTTT.